These 7 T cell receptor beta chains share one sample of origin, sequenced in a study of OX40 agonist ivuxolimab in advanced cancers. The protocol was immunoSEQ multiplex PCR, while the TCRdb copy is restricted to in-frame clones and leaves out a portion. The sample records about 62,000 clones, 85% being singletons. Sequences were derived from CD4+ or CD8+ T cells sorted from blood, sampled in a trial of the OX40 agonist ivuxolimab. Receptors were obtained from an adult with an advanced solid tumor such as melanoma, head and neck, liver or kidney cancer.

The V gene is TRBV10-2, the J gene TRBJ2-7; D ambiguous. Trimming cost V 4 bases and J 2 bases, with 6 bases left between them. This CDR3 has 12 residues. Per germline, CDR1 WSHSY and CDR2 SAAADI. As DNA, the CDR3 is TGCGCCAGCAGTGGAAAGACCTACGAGCAGTACTTC. It codes for CASSGKTYEQYF.

J is TRBJ1-5 and V is TRBV9; no reliable D call. Germline-derived CDR1 and CDR2 are SGDLS and YYNGEE. The CDR3 is 14 residues long. V lost 2 bases to trimming and J lost 3 bases, with 9 bases between them. CDR3 sequence (DNA): TGTGCCAGCAGCGTCGGAGGGTCCAATCAGCCCCAGCATTTT. This sequence encodes CASSVGGSNQPQHF.

The chain carries TRBV7-6 and TRBJ2-5; 8 positions agree with TRBD1. The DNA matches TRBJ2-7 better at its end, which makes the J call doubtful. Germline V gene sequence: CDR1 SGHVS, CDR2 FNYEAQ. The length of the CDR3 is 15 residues. The CDR3 DNA is TGTGCCAGCAGCCCACGACAGGGGCACGTATACGAGCAGTACTTC. This encodes CASSPRQGHVYEQYF.

The CDR3 DNA reads TGTGCCAGCAGCCAAGGCGTCAGTTACTCTAGCACAGATACGCAGTATTTT. Its translation: CASSQGVSYSSTDTQYF. The gene calls are TRBV7-8 and TRBJ2-3; D uncertain. The germline V gene encodes CDR1 SGHVS and CDR2 FQNEAQ. This CDR3 spans 17 amino acids. Trimming took 5 bases from V and 0 from J, leaving 18 bases between them.

This clone occurred once. This chain connects TRBV5-6 to TRBJ2-5; 10 bases fit TRBD1. V lost 0 bases and J lost 5; bases outside the gene matches: 4. The CDR3 covers 15 residues. CDR1 and CDR2 from the germline V gene are SGHDT and YYEEEE. The CDR3 loop is CASSLGQGAWETQYF. The CDR3 bases are TGTGCCAGCAGCTTGGGACAGGGGGCATGGGAGACCCAGTACTTC.

This sequence joins TRBV6-6 and TRBJ2-7, with a possible D match to TRBD1 (8 bases). Germline V gene lookup returns CDR1 MNHNY and CDR2 SVGAGI (reference sequence). The CDR3 loop spans 15 amino acids. Trimming took 2 bases from V and 4 from J, leaving 15 bases between them. The CDR3 loop is CASSYATGGDYEQYF. DNA of the CDR3: TGTGCCAGCAGTTACGCCACAGGGGGGGATTACGAGCAGTACTTC.

This rearrangement joins TRBV2 to TRBJ1-2, with 9 bases that match TRBD1. Germline V gene sequence: CDR1 SNHLY, CDR2 FYNNEI. The CDR3 contains 16 residues. J gave up 8 bases and V 7 bases, and 17 bases lay outside the gene matches. The CDR3 region is CASTRGQGIPIEGYTF. CDR3 in DNA: TGTGCCAGCACCCGCGGACAGGGGATACCTATAGAGGGCTACACCTTC.